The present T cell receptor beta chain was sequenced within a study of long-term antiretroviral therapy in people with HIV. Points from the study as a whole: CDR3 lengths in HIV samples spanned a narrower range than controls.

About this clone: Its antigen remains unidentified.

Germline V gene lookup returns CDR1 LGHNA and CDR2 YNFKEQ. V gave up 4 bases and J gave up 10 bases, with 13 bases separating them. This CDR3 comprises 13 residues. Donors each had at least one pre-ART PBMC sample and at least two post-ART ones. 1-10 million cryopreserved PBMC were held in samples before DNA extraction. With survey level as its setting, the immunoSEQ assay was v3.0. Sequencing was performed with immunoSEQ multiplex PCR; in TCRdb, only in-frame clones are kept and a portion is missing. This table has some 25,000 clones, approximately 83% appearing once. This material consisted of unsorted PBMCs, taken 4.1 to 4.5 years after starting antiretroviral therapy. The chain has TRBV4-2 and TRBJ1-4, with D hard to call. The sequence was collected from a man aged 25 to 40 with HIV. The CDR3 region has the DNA TGTGCCAGCAGCCCTGAGACATACGGAAAACTGTTTTTT. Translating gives CASSPETYGKLFF.